This record concerns one T cell receptor beta chain sequence. The conserved phenylalanine or tryptophan normally closing the CDR3 is absent here, so this likely arose from a read error. This CDR3 is built from 17 residues. CDR1 is SGHTA, CDR2 FQGNSA, per germline. Between the trimmed V and J ends, which lost 3 bases and 0 bases, there was a span of 12 bases. This sample is drawn from a study of regulatory T cells in long-lasting Graves disease. Time point in this sample: newly diagnosed GD, antithyroid drugs for less than 3 months. There was RNA extracted from PBMCs, and the TCR library was made from it. Sequencing libraries for TCR beta were prepared with iRepertoire HTBI primers and Arm-PCR of CDR3 regions. Each CDR3 protein gets one entry after TCRdb re-called the multiplex PCR reads with MiXCR. There are just over 600,000 distinct CDR3 sequences in the sample; roughly 15% occur only once, and 18% lies in the top ten.

These data are also associated with another study on T cells in Graves' hyperthyroidism and ophthalmopathy.

This specimen consisted of peripheral blood mononuclear cells (PBMCs), obtained at new diagnosis, from a patient treated with antithyroid drugs. The rearrangement links TRBV7-2 to TRBJ2-6, with unresolved D. This clonotype originated in a woman aged 25 to 39 with Graves disease. The CDR3 here is CASSFGLISSGANVLTS. CDR3 coding DNA: TGTGCCAGCAGCTTCGGCTTAATAAGCTCTGGGGCCAACGTCCTGACTTCC.